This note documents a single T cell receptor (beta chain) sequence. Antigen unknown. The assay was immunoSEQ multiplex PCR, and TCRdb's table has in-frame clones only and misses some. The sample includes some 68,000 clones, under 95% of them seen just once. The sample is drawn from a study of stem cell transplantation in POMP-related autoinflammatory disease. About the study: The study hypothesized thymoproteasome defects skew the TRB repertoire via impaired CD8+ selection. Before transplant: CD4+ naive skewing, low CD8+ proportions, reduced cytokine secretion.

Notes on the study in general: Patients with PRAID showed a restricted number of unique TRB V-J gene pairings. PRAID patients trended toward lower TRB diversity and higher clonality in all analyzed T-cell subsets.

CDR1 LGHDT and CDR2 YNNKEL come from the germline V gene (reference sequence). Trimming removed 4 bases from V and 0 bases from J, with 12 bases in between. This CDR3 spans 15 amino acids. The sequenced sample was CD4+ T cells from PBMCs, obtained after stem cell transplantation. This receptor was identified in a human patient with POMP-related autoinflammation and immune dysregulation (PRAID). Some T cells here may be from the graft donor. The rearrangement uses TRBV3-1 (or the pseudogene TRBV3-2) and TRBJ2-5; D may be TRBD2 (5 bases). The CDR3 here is CASSRIPTNQETQYF. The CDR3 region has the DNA TGTGCCAGCAGCCGAATCCCGACTAACCAAGAGACCCAGTACTTC.